This T cell receptor (beta chain) came from a study of shared clonotypes between healthy human individuals. Study-level results: Incompleteness in sorted-subset sequencing, despite large depth, was shown by rarefaction.

Over several immunoSEQ plates, each subset's genomic DNA was distributed in even portions. In the authors' workflow: ImmunoSEQ yielded junction-only sequences lacking quality scores, so filtering differed. The assay was immunoSEQ multiplex PCR, and TCRdb's table has in-frame clones only and misses some. That table gives V, J and clone size, and the DNA gave D and trimming. The sample lists roughly 1 million clones, approximately 70% occurring once. The V end lost 8 bases, the J end lost 4 bases, and 9 bases lay between the germline ends. Germline values: CDR1 WSHSY, CDR2 SAAADI. CDR3 length: 13 amino acids. All participating donors were Caucasian adults from Nashville, Tennessee. To note about this clone: Its antigen is as yet unknown.

The rearrangement links TRBV10-2 to TRBJ2-6, with no clear D. The sample comprised memory CD4+ T cells sorted from blood. Subset noted: CD45RA-negative fraction. The receptor's source is a man aged 18 to 29 in good health. This CDR3 is CASQFAGANVLTF. The CDR3 DNA follows: TGCGCCAGCCAGTTCGCAGGGGCCAACGTCCTGACTTTC.